One T cell receptor (beta chain) is described in this entry. Its cognate antigen is unknown. 13 Jbeta primers and 60 Vbeta primers were used for the PCR. Assay used: immunoSEQ multiplex PCR; TCRdb lists only in-frame clones, some missing. The sample has 150,000 to 200,000 clones, 75% to 80% seen once. Samples came from healthy bone marrow donors. This entry comes from a study of cytomegalovirus exposure and HLA in healthy donors. Notes on the study in general: The classifier reportedly diagnosed cytomegalovirus status with high specificity and sensitivity. The study listed some 160 cytomegalovirus-associated TCR beta chains. The study found most TCR sequences rare, yet found some public TCRs in many donors.

The germline CDR1 and CDR2 sequences are SNHLY and FYNNEI. V was clipped by 6 bases and J by 7 bases; unmatched bases: 12. This CDR3 has 15 residues. The V call is TRBV2, the J call TRBJ2-7; 10 nucleotides agree with TRBD2. The sequenced sample consisted of PBMCs. This receptor was identified in a woman in her forties or fifties in good health and CMV-seropositive. The CDR3 reads CASRSGASGGREQYF. In nucleotides, the CDR3 is TGTGCCAGCAGGAGTGGGGCTAGCGGGGGTCGAGAGCAGTACTTC.